One sample yielded the 29 T cell receptor beta chains listed below, sequenced in a study of cytomegalovirus exposure and HLA in healthy donors. It was with 60 Vbeta and 13 Jbeta primers that the PCR ran. Produced via immunoSEQ multiplex PCR; TCRdb's table is partial and in-frame only. This sample has 95,000 to 100,000 clones, with approximately 71% found just once. Sequences were obtained from PBMCs. The receptor set was obtained from a female donor in good health and CMV-seronegative.

To note about this clone: One junction end disagrees with the germline gene, perhaps due to a read error. This CDR3 reads CASSSDSGRGTGELFF. The CDR3 DNA reads as TGTGCTAGCAGCTCGGATAGCGGGAGGGGAACCGGGGAGCTGTTTTTT. This sequence joins TRBV7-7 and TRBJ2-2; 11 nucleotides align to TRBD2. Germline V CDR1 and CDR2: SSHAT, FNYEAQ (reference sequence). The CDR3 contains 16 residues.

This chain joins TRBV30 and TRBJ1-5, with D possibly being TRBD1 (5 bases). The V end lost 2 bases, the J end lost 1 base, and 12 bases lay between the germline ends. Germline-derived CDR1 and CDR2 are GTSNPN and SVGIG (reference sequence). The CDR3 length is 15 residues. CDR3 sequence: CAWSHGGVSNQPQHF. CDR3 nucleotide sequence: TGTGCCTGGAGTCACGGAGGGGTAAGCAATCAGCCCCAGCATTTT.

CDR3 protein: CASSALPSGYSYEQYF. CDR3 bases: TGTGCCAGCAGCGCACTACCTAGCGGGTACTCCTACGAGCAGTACTTC. V gene TRBV9 combines with J gene TRBJ2-7; the match to TRBD2 covers 8 bases. The trim removed 3 bases at V and 0 bases at J, leaving 8 bases unmatched. Germline CDR1 SGDLS, CDR2 YYNGEE. The CDR3 is 16 amino acids.

The gene calls are TRBV28 and TRBJ2-5; tentatively, D is TRBD2 (5 bases). With the DNA end fitting TRBJ2-7 better, the J assignment may be wrong. This CDR3 is 13 amino acids long. CDR1 is MDHEN and CDR2 is SYDVKM in the germline V gene. The CDR3 region has the DNA TGTGCCAGCACCCGCAGGAGGTCCTACGAGCAGTACTTC. Its translation: CASTRRRSYEQYF.

The chain joins TRBV30 to TRBJ2-3, with D perhaps TRBD1 (5 bases). Trimming pared 3 bases from V and 6 bases from J, leaving 7 bases between. CDR1 GTSNPN and CDR2 SVGIG come from the germline V gene (reference sequence). This CDR3 spans 11 amino acids. The CDR3 here is CAWRQEDTQYF. Written as DNA, the CDR3 is TGTGCCTGGAGACAGGAGGATACGCAGTATTTT.

This clone was seen a few times. The chain links TRBV29-1 to TRBJ2-3; 8 bases agree with TRBD1. The CDR3 length is 15 residues. Germline loops: CDR1 SQVTM, CDR2 ANQGSEA. Trimming cost V 5 bases and J 9 bases; bases outside gene matches: 16. As DNA, the CDR3 is TGCAGCGTTCGGTTGGGGCAGGGGGCTCCGGGGACGCAGTATTTT. Its translation is CSVRLGQGAPGTQYF.

DNA of the CDR3: TGTGCCAGCAGCTTGGTGGAGGCGGTAGCTGAAGCTTTCTTT. Translation gives CASSLVEAVAEAFF. The chain employs TRBV5-6 and TRBJ1-1; D is unclear. CDR3 length: 14 amino acids. CDR1 and CDR2 (germline): SGHDT, YYEEEE. Trimming cost V 0 bases and J 6 bases, with 12 bases left between them.

The J gene is TRBJ2-3, the V gene TRBV9; the D gene is possibly TRBD1 (6 bases). The germline V gene encodes CDR1 SGDLS and CDR2 YYNGEE. This CDR3 is 14 amino acids long. The germline V and J ends were trimmed by 1 base and 4 bases, with 10 bases remaining between them. This chain's CDR3 is CASSVNRVADTQYF. The CDR3 DNA sequence: TGTGCCAGCAGCGTAAACAGGGTCGCAGATACGCAGTATTTT.

The rearrangement joins TRBV4-2 to TRBJ1-1; the D gene is possibly TRBD1 (6 bases). V lost 3 bases to trimming and J lost 7 bases, with 12 bases between them. CDR3 length equals 13 residues. Germline values: CDR1 LGHNA, CDR2 YNFKEQ. CDR3: CASSHPDSHEAFF. DNA for the CDR3: TGTGCCAGCAGCCACCCGGACAGCCATGAAGCTTTCTTT.

The chain uses TRBV6-6 and TRBJ2-5; TRBD1 might be the D (7 bases). V was cut by 2 bases and J by 8 bases, with 15 bases left in between. The CDR3 extends over 14 amino acids. The germline V gene encodes CDR1 MNHNY and CDR2 SVGAGI (reference sequence). In DNA form, the CDR3 reads TGTGCCAGCAGTTACGGGGGGACAGCAAGCACCCAGTACTTC. Protein sequence: CASSYGGTASTQYF.

About this clone itself: Other nucleotide sequences from this sample produce the same CDR3. CDR3 sequence: CASSRDSYEQYF. DNA of the CDR3: TGCGCCAGCAGCCGAGACAGCTACGAGCAGTACTTC. J is TRBJ2-7 and V is TRBV5-1; D is possibly TRBD1 (5 bases). Per germline, CDR1 SGHRS and CDR2 YFSETQ. Trimming left V 4 bases short and J 3 bases short, with 8 bases between. CDR3 length: 12 residues.

In regard to this clone: The sample carries other DNA sequences with the same CDR3. The DNA for the CDR3 is TGTGCCAGCAGTTATGGCGGTGAGCAGTTCTTC. Amino acid sequence: CASSYGGEQFF. This sequence joins TRBV6-5 and TRBJ2-1; D gene ambiguous. V was clipped by 3 bases and J by 9 bases, with 6 bases between them. This CDR3 has 11 residues. In germline, CDR1 is MNHEY, CDR2 SVGAGI.

The chain uses TRBV7-2 and TRBJ1-4; TRBD1 agrees at 8 bases. With 4 bases clipped from V and 6 bases from J, the junction kept 13 bases outside the gene matches. This CDR3 region has 17 residues. Germline-derived CDR1 and CDR2 are SGHTA and FQGNSA. CDR3 region: CASSSVPGQAGDEKLFF. The CDR3 DNA is TGTGCCAGCAGCTCCGTCCCGGGACAGGCGGGGGATGAAAAACTGTTTTTT.

This rearrangement joins TRBV4-2 to TRBJ1-3, with D perhaps TRBD1 (5 bases). Germline CDR1 and CDR2: LGHNA and YNFKEQ. Trimming shortened V by 4 bases and J by 0 bases, and 13 bases separated the two germline ends. CDR3 size: 16 residues. This CDR3 is CASSPKGYSSGNTIYF. CDR3 DNA sequence: TGTGCCAGCAGCCCGAAGGGGTATAGCTCTGGAAACACCATATATTTT.

On this clone itself: Other nucleotide sequences in the sample specify the same CDR3. The chain links TRBV4-1 to TRBJ1-5; no reliable D call. The germline V gene has CDR1 MGHRA and CDR2 YSYEKL. Trimming shortened V by 0 bases and J by 1 base, and 13 bases separated the two germline ends. CDR3 length equals 17 residues. The DNA of the CDR3 is TGCGCCAGCAGCCAAGATTATCGGGGTGGGAGCAATCAGCCCCAGCATTTT. The encoded protein is CASSQDYRGGSNQPQHF.

V and J are TRBV7-2 and TRBJ2-5, with 9 bases lining up with TRBD1. Germline V gene lookup returns CDR1 SGHTA and CDR2 FQGNSA. This CDR3 spans 14 amino acids. V shed 4 bases, J shed 4 bases, and the junction held 4 bases outside the gene matches. The CDR3 coding sequence is TGTGCCAGCAGCTCTCAGACAGGGGGAGAGACCCAGTACTTC. Translating it yields CASSSQTGGETQYF.

As concerns this clone: Other DNA sequences in this sample translate to the same CDR3. This rearrangement joins TRBV18 to TRBJ1-5, with 9 bases aligning to TRBD1. The junction had 1 base not matched to a gene; V was cut back by 3 bases and J by 4 bases. From germline, CDR1 is KGHSH and CDR2 LQKENI. The CDR3 spans 14 residues. CDR3 sequence (DNA): TGTGCCAGCTCACCTGGACAGGGGAATCAGCCCCAGCATTTT. It is translated as CASSPGQGNQPQHF.

The chain carries TRBV9 and TRBJ2-7; D is unresolved. V lost 0 bases and J 1 base, leaving 11 bases between the germline ends. Germline V lookup: CDR1 SGDLS, CDR2 YYNGEE. This CDR3 spans 15 amino acids. CDR3 residues: CASSVEESRSYEQYF. DNA of the CDR3: TGTGCCAGCAGCGTAGAGGAGTCCCGTTCCTACGAGCAGTACTTC. The entire variable domain, with the rest obtained from reference TRBV9 and TRBJ2-7, is as follows: DSGVTQTPKHLITATGQRVTLRCSPRSGDLSVYWYQQSLDQGLQFLIQYYNGEERAKGNILERFSAQQFPDLHSELNLSSLELGDSALYFCASSVEESRSYEQYFGPGTRLTVT.

The chain employs TRBV19 and TRBJ2-3, with TRBD1 identical over 8 bases. CDR1 LNHDA and CDR2 SQIVND come from the germline V gene (reference sequence). V lost 4 bases to trimming and J lost 8 bases; unmatched junction nucleotides: 8. The CDR3 sequence is 14 residues long. CDR3 coding DNA: TGTGCCAGTAGTAGCCAAGCACAGGGGGTTACGCAGTATTTT. Translated, it gives CASSSQAQGVTQYF.

V usage is TRBV29-1 and J usage is TRBJ1-5; TRBD1 is a possible D gene (6 bases). There are 14 residues in the CDR3. Trimming stripped 6 bases from V and 0 bases from J, with 12 bases between. Germline CDR1 is SQVTM and CDR2 is ANQGSEA. The CDR3 here is CSVRTADSNQPQHF. The DNA of the CDR3 is TGCAGCGTGAGGACAGCAGATAGCAATCAGCCCCAGCATTTT.

This clone was found a few times. This rearrangement joins TRBV10-2 to TRBJ2-6; D is undetermined. The V and J ends lost 7 bases and 4 bases respectively, with 17 bases between them. Germline V gene lookup returns CDR1 WSHSY and CDR2 SAAADI. The CDR3 is 16 residues long. The DNA of the CDR3 is TGCGCCAGCAAATCCGTGTCCGGGTTCGGGGCCAACGTCCTGACTTTC. Amino acids: CASKSVSGFGANVLTF.

Only one count was recorded for this clone. The chain joins TRBV5-4 to TRBJ1-1; D remains ambiguous. CDR3 size: 14 residues. Per germline, CDR1 SGHNT and CDR2 YYREEE (reference sequence). Trimming shortened V by 0 bases and J by 1 base, and 7 bases separated the two germline ends. CDR3 bases: TGTGCCAGCAGCTTGGAACAGTCGAACACTGAAGCTTTCTTT. It encodes CASSLEQSNTEAFF.

The chain uses TRBV4-1 and TRBJ1-2; D might be TRBD1 (5 bases). The CDR3 has 15 residues. Germline CDR1 and CDR2: MGHRA and YSYEKL. V lost 4 bases, J lost 0 bases, and 12 bases lay in between. The CDR3 loop reads CASSPGEGPNYGYTF. DNA of the CDR3: TGCGCCAGCAGCCCGGGGGAGGGGCCTAACTATGGCTACACCTTC.

This clone appeared a single time. This sequence joins TRBV2 and TRBJ2-7; 9 nucleotides match TRBD1. V shed 3 bases and J 4 bases; nucleotides not matched to a gene: 13. The germline V gene has CDR1 SNHLY and CDR2 FYNNEI. The CDR3 is 17 amino acids. CDR3 sequence (DNA): TGTGCCAGCAGTGAGAGTCGCGGGACAGGGCCGTCATACGAGCAGTACTTC. Residues: CASSESRGTGPSYEQYF.

The chain carries TRBV6-5 and TRBJ1-1; D not resolved. The CDR3 is 12 amino acids. V was pared by 6 bases and J by 1 base, with 6 bases between. Per the germline V gene, CDR1 is MNHEY and CDR2 is SVGAGI. DNA for the CDR3: TGTGCCAGCAGAACTTCGAACACTGAAGCTTTCTTT. It specifies CASRTSNTEAFF.

The V gene is TRBV4-3, the J gene TRBJ1-4, with a possible D match to TRBD1 (6 bases). The CDR3 totals 15 residues. The V gene lost 0 bases and the J gene lost 5 bases, with 10 bases spanning the gap. Germline assignment: CDR1 LGHNA and CDR2 YSLEER. For the CDR3, the DNA is TGCGCCAGCAGCCAAGATGGACAGCCCAATGAAAAACTGTTTTTT. As protein: CASSQDGQPNEKLFF.

A single count supports this clone. The chain recombines TRBV6-1 with TRBJ1-5; D gene uncertain. Trimming pared 5 bases from V and 6 bases from J, leaving 14 bases between. CDR3 length equals 14 residues. Per germline, CDR1 MNHNS and CDR2 SASEGT. CDR3 coding DNA: TGTGCCAGCAGTTATGATGCTAAGTCTCAGCCCCAGCATTTT. Residues: CASSYDAKSQPQHF.

The chain couples TRBV12-5 to TRBJ1-5, with 8 bases identical to TRBD1. CDR1 is LGHNT, CDR2 FRNRAP, per germline. J lost 5 bases, V lost 4 bases, and 10 bases had no gene match. The CDR3 length is 16 residues. The CDR3 loop is CASGSGTGRTDQPQHF. The CDR3 DNA reads TGTGCTAGTGGTTCGGGGACAGGCCGGACCGATCAGCCCCAGCATTTT.

The V gene is TRBV7-9, the J gene TRBJ1-5; perhaps TRBD1 as D (5 bases). Germline CDR1 reads SEHNR; CDR2 reads FQNEAQ (reference sequence). The CDR3 runs 15 residues. V was clipped by 1 base and J by 4 bases, with 11 bases between them. The CDR3 bases are TGTGCCAGCAGCTTAGAGGGGCGGAGTAATCAGCCCCAGCATTTT. Residues: CASSLEGRSNQPQHF.